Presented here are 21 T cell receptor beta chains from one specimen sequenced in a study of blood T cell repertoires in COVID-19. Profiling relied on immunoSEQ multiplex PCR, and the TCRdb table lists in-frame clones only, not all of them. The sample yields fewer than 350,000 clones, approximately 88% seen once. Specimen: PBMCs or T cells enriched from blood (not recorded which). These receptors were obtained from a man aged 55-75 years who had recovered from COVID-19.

CDR3 in amino acids: CASSVDRAPYNEQFF. The DNA of the CDR3 is TGTGCCAGCAGTGTCGACAGGGCCCCCTACAATGAGCAGTTCTTC. The chain joins TRBV25-1 to TRBJ2-1, with TRBD1 matching 7 bases. The CDR3 consists of 15 residues. The trim removed 4 bases at V and 2 bases at J, leaving 5 bases unmatched. Per germline, CDR1 MGHDK and CDR2 SYGVNS.

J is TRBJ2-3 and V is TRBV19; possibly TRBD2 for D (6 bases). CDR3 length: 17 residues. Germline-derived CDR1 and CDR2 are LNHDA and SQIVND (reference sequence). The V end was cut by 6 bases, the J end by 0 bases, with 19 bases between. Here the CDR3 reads CASSLLGAGTSTDTQYF. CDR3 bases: TGTGCCAGTAGCCTTTTGGGAGCGGGCACTAGCACAGATACGCAGTATTTT.

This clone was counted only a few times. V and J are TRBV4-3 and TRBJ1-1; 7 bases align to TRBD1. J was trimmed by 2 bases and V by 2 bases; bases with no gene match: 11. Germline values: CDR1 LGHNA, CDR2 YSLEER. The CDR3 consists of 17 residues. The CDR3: CASSQPGGDRFNTEAFF. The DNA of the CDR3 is TGCGCCAGCAGCCAACCGGGAGGGGACAGATTTAACACTGAAGCTTTCTTT.

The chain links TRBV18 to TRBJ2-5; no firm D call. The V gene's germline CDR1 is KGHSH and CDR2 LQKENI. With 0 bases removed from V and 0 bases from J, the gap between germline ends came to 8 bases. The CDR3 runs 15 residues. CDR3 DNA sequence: TGTGCCAGCTCACCACCTGGCTCGTACCAAGAGACCCAGTACTTC. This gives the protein CASSPPGSYQETQYF.

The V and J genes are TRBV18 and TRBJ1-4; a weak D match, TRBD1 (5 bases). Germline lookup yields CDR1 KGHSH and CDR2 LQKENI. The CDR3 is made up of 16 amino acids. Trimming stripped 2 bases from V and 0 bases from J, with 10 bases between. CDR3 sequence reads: CASSPNRGATNEKLFF. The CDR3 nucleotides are TGTGCCAGCTCACCAAATAGGGGTGCAACTAATGAAAAACTGTTTTTT.

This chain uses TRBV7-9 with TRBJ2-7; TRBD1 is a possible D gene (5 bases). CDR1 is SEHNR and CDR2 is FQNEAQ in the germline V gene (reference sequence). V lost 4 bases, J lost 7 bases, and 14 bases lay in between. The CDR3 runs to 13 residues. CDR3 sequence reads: CASSSALSGEQYF. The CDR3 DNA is TGTGCCAGCAGCTCAGCCCTCTCAGGGGAGCAGTACTTC.

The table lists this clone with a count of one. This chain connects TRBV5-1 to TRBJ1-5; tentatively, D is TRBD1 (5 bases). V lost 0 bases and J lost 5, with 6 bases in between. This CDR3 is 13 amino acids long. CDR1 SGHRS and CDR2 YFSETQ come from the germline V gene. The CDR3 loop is CASSLVGDQPQHF. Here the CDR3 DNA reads TGCGCCAGCAGCTTGGTAGGGGATCAGCCCCAGCATTTT.

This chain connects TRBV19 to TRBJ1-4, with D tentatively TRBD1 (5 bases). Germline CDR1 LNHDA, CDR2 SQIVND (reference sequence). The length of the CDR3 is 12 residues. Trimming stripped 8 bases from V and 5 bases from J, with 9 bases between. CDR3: CASRRGNEKLFF. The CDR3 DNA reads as TGTGCCAGTCGTCGGGGGAATGAAAAACTGTTTTTT.

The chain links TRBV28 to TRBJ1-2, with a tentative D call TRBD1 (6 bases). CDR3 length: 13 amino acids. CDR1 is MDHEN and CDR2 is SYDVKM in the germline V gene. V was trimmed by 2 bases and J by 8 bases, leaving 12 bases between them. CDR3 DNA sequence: TGTGCCAGCAGTTTAGTGGGGGCGTCCGGCTACACCTTC. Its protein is CASSLVGASGYTF.

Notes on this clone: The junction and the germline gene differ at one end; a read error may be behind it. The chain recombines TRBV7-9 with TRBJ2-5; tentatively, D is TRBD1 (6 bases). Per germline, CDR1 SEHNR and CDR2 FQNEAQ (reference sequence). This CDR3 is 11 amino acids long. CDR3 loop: CAGAAQETQYF. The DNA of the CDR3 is TGCGCAGGGGCAGCTCAAGAGACCCAGTACTTC.

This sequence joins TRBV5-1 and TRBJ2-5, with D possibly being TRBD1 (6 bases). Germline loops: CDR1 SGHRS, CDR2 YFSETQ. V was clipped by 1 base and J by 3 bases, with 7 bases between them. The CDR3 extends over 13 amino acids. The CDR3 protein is CASSLTGKETQYF. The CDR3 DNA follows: TGCGCCAGCAGCTTGACAGGGAAAGAGACCCAGTACTTC.

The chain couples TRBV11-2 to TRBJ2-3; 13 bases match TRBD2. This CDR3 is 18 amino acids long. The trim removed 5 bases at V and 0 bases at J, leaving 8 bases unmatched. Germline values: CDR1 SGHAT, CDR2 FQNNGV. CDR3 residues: CASSPTSGRAGSTDTQYF. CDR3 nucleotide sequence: TGTGCCAGCAGCCCCACTAGCGGGAGGGCCGGGAGCACAGATACGCAGTATTTT.

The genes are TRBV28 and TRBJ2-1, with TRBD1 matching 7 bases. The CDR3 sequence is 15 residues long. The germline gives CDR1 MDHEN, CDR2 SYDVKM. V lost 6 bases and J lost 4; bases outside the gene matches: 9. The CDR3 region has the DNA TGTGCCAGCAGAAGTCCGGGACAGATATACAATGAGCAGTTCTTC. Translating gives CASRSPGQIYNEQFF.

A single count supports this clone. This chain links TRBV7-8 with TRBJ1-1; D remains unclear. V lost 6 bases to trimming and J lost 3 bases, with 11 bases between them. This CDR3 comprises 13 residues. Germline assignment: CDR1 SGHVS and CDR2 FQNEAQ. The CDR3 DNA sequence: TGTGCCAGCAGAGGAAGTGGGCACACTGAAGCTTTCTTT. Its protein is CASRGSGHTEAFF.

CDR3 sequence reads: CASSQRWNTGELFF. The CDR3 DNA reads TGTGCCAGCAGCCAGCGCTGGAACACCGGGGAGCTGTTTTTT. This chain joins TRBV11-3 and TRBJ2-2; no reliable D call. Trimming stripped 5 bases from V and 1 base from J, with 8 bases between. The V gene's germline CDR1 is SGHNT and CDR2 YENEEA. This CDR3 region has 14 residues.

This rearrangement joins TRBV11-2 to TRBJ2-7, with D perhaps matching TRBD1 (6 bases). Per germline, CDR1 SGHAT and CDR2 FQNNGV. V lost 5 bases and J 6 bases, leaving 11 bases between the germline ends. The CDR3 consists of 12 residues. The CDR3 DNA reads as TGTGCCAGCAGCGCGGGCAGGGGCGAGCAGTACTTC. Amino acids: CASSAGRGEQYF.

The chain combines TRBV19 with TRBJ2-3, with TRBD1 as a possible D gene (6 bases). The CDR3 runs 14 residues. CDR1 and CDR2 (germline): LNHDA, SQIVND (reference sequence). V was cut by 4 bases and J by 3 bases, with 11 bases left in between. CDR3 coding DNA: TGTGCCAGTAGTACCAGACAGGAGACAGATACGCAGTATTTT. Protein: CASSTRQETDTQYF.

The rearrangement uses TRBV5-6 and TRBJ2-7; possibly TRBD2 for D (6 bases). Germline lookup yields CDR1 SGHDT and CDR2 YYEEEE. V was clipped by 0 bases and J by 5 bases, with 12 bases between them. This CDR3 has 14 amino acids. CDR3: CASSLAWGGDEQYF. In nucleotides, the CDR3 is TGTGCCAGCAGCTTGGCCTGGGGAGGCGACGAGCAGTACTTC.

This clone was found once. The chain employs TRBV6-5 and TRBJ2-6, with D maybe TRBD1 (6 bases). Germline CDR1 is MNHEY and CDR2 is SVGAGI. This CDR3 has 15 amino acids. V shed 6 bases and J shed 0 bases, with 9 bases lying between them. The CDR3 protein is CASRTGSSGANVLTF. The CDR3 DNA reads TGTGCCAGCAGAACAGGGAGCTCTGGGGCCAACGTCCTGACTTTC.

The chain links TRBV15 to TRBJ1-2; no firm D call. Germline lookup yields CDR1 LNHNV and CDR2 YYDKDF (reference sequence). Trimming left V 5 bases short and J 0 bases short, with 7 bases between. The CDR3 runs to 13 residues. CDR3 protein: CATSAGTNYGYTF. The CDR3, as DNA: TGTGCCACCAGCGCCGGGACTAACTATGGCTACACCTTC.

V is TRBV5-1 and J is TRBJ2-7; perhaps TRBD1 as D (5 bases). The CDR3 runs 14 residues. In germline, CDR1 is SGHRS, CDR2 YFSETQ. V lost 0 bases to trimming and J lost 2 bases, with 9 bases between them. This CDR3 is CASSLVGPTYEQYF. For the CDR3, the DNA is TGCGCCAGCAGCTTGGTGGGGCCAACCTACGAGCAGTACTTC.